The count of the clone carrying this T cell receptor (beta chain) is one. These data belong to a study of blood T cell repertoires in COVID-19. Background on the study: The origin of the acute and convalescent COVID-19 samples was the United States, Italy and Spain. The cDNA or gDNA used as material had been derived from T cells, B-cell-depleted T cells, or PBMCs.

The CDR3 covers 14 residues. The ends lost 7 bases at V and 7 bases at J; junction bases unmatched: 10. Germline CDR1 and CDR2: MDHEN and SYDVKM. Original processing notes: Reference gene primer amplification gave estimated nucleated cell counts. Sequenced by immunoSEQ multiplex PCR; TCRdb stores in-frame clones only, minus some. Clonal size and the V and J genes are those of that table, whereas D and trimming came from the DNA. There are around 60,000 clones in the sample; around 86% occur only once, and around 3.4% lies in the top ten. This clonotype was obtained from a woman older than 75 with acute or convalescent COVID-19. Sequencing was done on a sample of peripheral blood. The chain recombines TRBV28 with TRBJ2-1, with 7 bases aligning to TRBD2. The CDR3, as DNA: TGTGCCAGCATTGGAGGAGCGGGGATGAATGAGCAGTTCTTC. Protein product: CASIGGAGMNEQFF. Together with reference TRBV28 and TRBJ2-1, the CDR3 gives the full variable domain: DVKVTQSSRYLVKRTGEKVFLECVQDMDHENMFWYRQDPGLGLRLIYFSYDVKMKEKGDIPEGYSVSREKKERFSLILESASTNQTSMYLCASIGGAGMNEQFFGPGTRLTVL.